This TCR beta chain derives from a study of CD8 T cells in ankylosing spondylitis. Findings of the study overall: There was a TCR beta motif, made of several highly homologous variants, that appeared characteristic of ankylosing spondylitis blood. Enrichment of disease-linked clones was reportedly significant in matched ankylosing spondylitis synovial fluid. Disease-linked clones had a CD8+ phenotype and relatively low frequency in peripheral blood.

Scientists made TCR beta libraries using quantitative 5'-RACE with molecular barcodes. MiXCR, applied by TCRdb to the 5' RACE reads, yields one record per CDR3 protein. The table shows about 130,000 distinct CDR3 sequences, with approximately 14% occurring only once. The CDR3 spans 16 residues. Germline V CDR1 and CDR2: DFQATT, SNEGSKA (reference sequence). Germline trimming cut 2 bases from V and 1 base from J; bases unmatched to any gene: 11. This clonotype turned up a few times. What it binds is unknown. The source is a female donor with ankylosing spondylitis or in good health (not recorded which). V usage is TRBV20-1 and J usage is TRBJ2-7, with 7 bases matching TRBD2. Source material: blood, either unsorted or a sorted T cell fraction (not recorded which). The CDR3 DNA sequence: TGCAGTGCTAGACGACCGGCGGGAGCTGGGTCCTACGAGCAGTACTTC. This sequence encodes CSARRPAGAGSYEQYF.